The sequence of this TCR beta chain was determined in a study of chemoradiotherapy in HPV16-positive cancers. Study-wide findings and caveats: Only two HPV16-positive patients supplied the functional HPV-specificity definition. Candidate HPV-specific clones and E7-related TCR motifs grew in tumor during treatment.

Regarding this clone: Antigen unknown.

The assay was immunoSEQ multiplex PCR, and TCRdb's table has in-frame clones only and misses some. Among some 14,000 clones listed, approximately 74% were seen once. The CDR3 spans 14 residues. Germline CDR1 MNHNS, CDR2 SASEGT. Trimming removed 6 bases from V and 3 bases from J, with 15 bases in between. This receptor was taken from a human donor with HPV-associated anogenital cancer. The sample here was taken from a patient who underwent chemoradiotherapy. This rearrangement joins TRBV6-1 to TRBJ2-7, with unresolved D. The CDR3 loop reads CASRGISPLYEQYF. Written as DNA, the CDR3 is TGTGCCAGCAGGGGTATAAGTCCCCTCTACGAGCAGTACTTC.